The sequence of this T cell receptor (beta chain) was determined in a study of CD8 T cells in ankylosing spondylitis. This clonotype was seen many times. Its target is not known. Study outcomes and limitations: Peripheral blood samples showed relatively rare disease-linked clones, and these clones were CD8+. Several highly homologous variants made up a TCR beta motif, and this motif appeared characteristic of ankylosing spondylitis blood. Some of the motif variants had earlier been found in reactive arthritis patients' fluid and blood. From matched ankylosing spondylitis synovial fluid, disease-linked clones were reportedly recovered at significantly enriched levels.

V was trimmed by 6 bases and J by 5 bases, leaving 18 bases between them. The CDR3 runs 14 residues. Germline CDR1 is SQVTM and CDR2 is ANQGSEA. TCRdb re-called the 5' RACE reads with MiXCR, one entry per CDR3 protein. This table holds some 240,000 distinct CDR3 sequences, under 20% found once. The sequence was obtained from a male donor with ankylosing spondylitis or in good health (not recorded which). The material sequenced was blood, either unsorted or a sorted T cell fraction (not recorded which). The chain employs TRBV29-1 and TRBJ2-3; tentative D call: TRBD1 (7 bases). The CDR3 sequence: CSVSETGEEDTQYF. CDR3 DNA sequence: TGCAGCGTCTCCGAAACAGGGGAGGAAGATACGCAGTATTTT.